The clone carrying this T cell receptor beta chain occurred a few times. This record belongs to a study of regulatory T cells in long-lasting Graves disease. Study-level information: Antithyroid drugs had been taken under 3 months by newly diagnosed Graves' patients.

According to the study, TCR beta libraries were built with iRepertoire HTBI primers and CDR3-region Arm-PCR. TCRdb re-derived calls from the multiplex PCR reads in MiXCR, one entry per CDR3 protein. The table has roughly 500,000 distinct CDR3 sequences, approximately 13% seen once. Time point indicated: newly diagnosed GD, antithyroid drugs for less than 3 months. Extracted PBMC RNA gave rise to the TCR library. These data were also filed under a second study, of T cells in Graves' hyperthyroidism and ophthalmopathy. This second study notes: No progression to ophthalmopathy during 18 months of follow-up defined stable disease. Onset of ophthalmopathy came a median roughly 6.4 months after the model predicted it.

This sample comprised peripheral blood mononuclear cells (PBMCs), obtained at new diagnosis, from a patient treated with antithyroid drugs. The receptor was isolated from a man younger than 45 with Graves disease.

CDR3 DNA: TGTGCCAGCAGCTCTAAAATAACCGGGGAGCTGTTTTTT. Its translation is CASSSKITGELFF. V and J are TRBV6-1 and TRBJ2-2; unclear D gene. V was clipped by 6 bases and J by 5 bases, with 10 bases between them. From germline, CDR1 is MNHNS and CDR2 SASEGT. This CDR3 comprises 13 residues.